Following are 15 T cell receptor beta chains from one sample sequenced in a study of cytomegalovirus exposure and HLA in healthy donors. PCR primers comprised 60 Vbeta and 13 Jbeta primers. The data were produced by immunoSEQ multiplex PCR, yet TCRdb's version contains in-frame clones alone and is incomplete. The table shows some 130,000 clones, with roughly 80% occurring only once. The sequencing input was PBMCs. The receptors derive from a man in his forties in good health and CMV-seronegative.

About this clone itself: Compared with germline, one end of the junction differs, possibly owing to a read error. The genes are TRBV5-6 and TRBJ2-7, with 11 bases aligning to TRBD1. This CDR3 region has 12 residues. Per germline, CDR1 SGHDT and CDR2 YYEEEE. The CDR3 region has the DNA TGTGCCAGCAACCCGGGGCCGGGACAGGGGGTTTTC. It codes for CASNPGPGQGVF.

The genes are TRBV13 and TRBJ2-7, with TRBD2 matching over 7 bases. V shed 2 bases and J 0 bases; nucleotides not matched to a gene: 1. CDR1 and CDR2 (germline): PRHDT, FYEKMQ (reference sequence). The CDR3 has 14 residues. CDR3 protein: CASSLWGGSYEQYF. CDR3 nucleotides: TGTGCCAGCAGCTTATGGGGGGGCTCCTACGAGCAGTACTTC.

This clone was seen a handful of times. The chain links TRBV5-1 to TRBJ1-2; perhaps TRBD1 as D (6 bases). CDR1 is SGHRS, CDR2 YFSETQ, per germline. Deletions cut 4 bases from V and 3 bases from J, with 16 bases between. This CDR3 is 15 amino acids long. The CDR3 sequence is CASSLNVGGHYGYTF. The CDR3 region has the DNA TGCGCCAGCAGCCTTAACGTGGGGGGGCACTATGGCTACACCTTC.

The rearrangement links TRBV27 to TRBJ1-1, with 10 bases matching TRBD1. CDR1 is MNHEY, CDR2 SMNVEV, per germline (reference sequence). V shed 6 bases and J 4 bases; nucleotides not matched to a gene: 14. The CDR3 loop spans 17 amino acids. This CDR3 is CASSRLIRTGGSTEAFF. DNA of the CDR3: TGTGCCAGCAGCAGGCTGATACGGACAGGGGGAAGCACTGAAGCTTTCTTT.

V gene TRBV2 combines with J gene TRBJ1-5, with D tentatively TRBD1 (5 bases). The CDR3 is made up of 15 amino acids. Germline V CDR1 and CDR2: SNHLY, FYNNEI. Trimming removed 7 bases from V and 7 bases from J, with 20 bases in between. In DNA, the CDR3 is TGTGCCAGCACCTCTGGGGCTGGCTTTGGGCAGCCCCAGCATTTT. Protein product: CASTSGAGFGQPQHF.

This chain links TRBV6-6 with TRBJ1-1, with a weak D call TRBD1 (5 bases). Trimming cost V 6 bases and J 0 bases, with 14 bases left between them. The CDR3 length is 15 residues. The germline V gene encodes CDR1 MNHNY and CDR2 SVGAGI (reference sequence). The CDR3 is CASSDPGLMNTEAFF. The CDR3, as DNA: TGTGCCAGCAGCGATCCGGGACTTATGAACACTGAAGCTTTCTTT.

In regard to this clone: An end of the junction differs from the germline gene, which may be a read error. V is TRBV30 and J is TRBJ2-7; D call uncertain. The V gene's germline CDR1 is GTSNPN and CDR2 SVGIG (reference sequence). This CDR3 region has 13 residues. CDR3: CAWSPRNSYGQYF. Here the CDR3 DNA reads TGTGCCTGGAGTCCAAGGAACAGCTACGGGCAGTACTTC.

The chain joins TRBV30 to TRBJ2-7, with 8 nucleotides matching TRBD2. The CDR3 spans 14 residues. Germline CDR1 is GTSNPN and CDR2 is SVGIG (reference sequence). Trimming at V came to 4 bases and at J to 6 bases, leaving 11 bases not matched to a gene. The CDR3: CAWTPLAGGLEQYF. CDR3 DNA: TGTGCCTGGACGCCCTTGGCGGGGGGACTCGAGCAGTACTTC.

The V call is TRBV7-9, the J call TRBJ2-3; D remains unclear. The V and J ends lost 3 bases and 3 bases respectively, with 10 bases between them. Germline CDR1 is SEHNR and CDR2 is FQNEAQ (reference sequence). The CDR3 runs to 14 residues. The CDR3 region has the DNA TGTGCCAGCAGCTTTGCGCTAGAAACAGATACGCAGTATTTT. Residues: CASSFALETDTQYF.

The chain couples TRBV5-1 to TRBJ2-5, with D uncertain. The CDR3 is made up of 12 amino acids. From germline, CDR1 is SGHRS and CDR2 YFSETQ. The V end lost 4 bases, the J end lost 3 bases, and 7 bases lay between the germline ends. CDR3 coding DNA: TGCGCCAGCAGCCTCGGTGAAGAGACCCAGTACTTC. Translating gives CASSLGEETQYF.

DNA of the CDR3: TGCGCCAGCAGCTTTGCAGGGTCGTACGAGCAGTACTTC. Amino acids: CASSFAGSYEQYF. The chain recombines TRBV5-1 with TRBJ2-7; perhaps TRBD1 as D (5 bases). The CDR3 spans 13 residues. Germline V gene lookup returns CDR1 SGHRS and CDR2 YFSETQ. With 2 bases removed from V and 4 bases from J, the gap between germline ends came to 10 bases.

The chain combines TRBV6-5 with TRBJ2-7; D is perhaps TRBD2 (6 bases). Germline assignment: CDR1 MNHEY and CDR2 SVGAGI. The V end was cut by 11 bases, the J end by 0 bases, with 11 bases between. There are 12 residues in the CDR3. The CDR3 region has the DNA TGTGCCGCCCGCGGGGTCTCCTACGAGCAGTACTTC. It yields the protein CAARGVSYEQYF.

This clone was detected only once. The rearrangement joins TRBV5-1 to TRBJ2-1; D is possibly TRBD1 (6 bases). CDR3 length: 15 amino acids. V dropped 5 bases and J dropped 0 bases, with 12 bases sitting between them. Germline V CDR1 and CDR2: SGHRS, YFSETQ. The CDR3 loop reads CASSQQGSSYNEQFF. In DNA, the CDR3 is TGCGCCAGCAGTCAACAGGGCTCCTCCTACAATGAGCAGTTCTTC.

The rearrangement links TRBV30 to TRBJ1-1; no reliable D call. The CDR3 consists of 10 residues. Germline V gene sequence: CDR1 GTSNPN, CDR2 SVGIG (reference sequence). Trimming removed 7 bases from V and 8 bases from J, with 11 bases in between. CDR3 amino acids: CAYYNYEAFF. The CDR3 DNA reads TGTGCCTACTACAACTACGAAGCTTTCTTT.

The chain is built from TRBV19 and TRBJ2-6, with D possibly TRBD2 on 5 matching bases. This CDR3 is built from 14 residues. Deletions cut 6 bases from V and 2 bases from J, with 8 bases between. From germline, CDR1 is LNHDA and CDR2 SQIVND (reference sequence). The CDR3 DNA follows: TGTGCCAGTAGCCGGGGAGCTGGGGCCAACGTCCTGACTTTC. Translated: CASSRGAGANVLTF.